This T cell receptor (beta chain) emerged from a study of T cell responses to AZD1222 COVID-19 vaccine. Profiling relied on immunoSEQ multiplex PCR, and the TCRdb table lists in-frame clones only, not all of them. This table holds some 50,000 clones, roughly 90% found once. The CDR3 length is 15 residues. Germline V gives CDR1 SGHTA, CDR2 FQGNSA. J lost 1 base, V lost 1 base, and 2 bases had no gene match. The sequence was obtained from an adult who received the AZD1222 COVID-19 vaccine. This sample comprised peripheral blood, obtained 28 days after the second AZD1222 dose. The V call is TRBV7-2, the J call TRBJ2-7; 9 bases fit TRBD2. CDR3 region: CASSLGLAVSYEQYF. In nucleotides, the CDR3 is TGTGCCAGCAGCTTAGGACTAGCGGTGTCCTACGAGCAGTACTTC.